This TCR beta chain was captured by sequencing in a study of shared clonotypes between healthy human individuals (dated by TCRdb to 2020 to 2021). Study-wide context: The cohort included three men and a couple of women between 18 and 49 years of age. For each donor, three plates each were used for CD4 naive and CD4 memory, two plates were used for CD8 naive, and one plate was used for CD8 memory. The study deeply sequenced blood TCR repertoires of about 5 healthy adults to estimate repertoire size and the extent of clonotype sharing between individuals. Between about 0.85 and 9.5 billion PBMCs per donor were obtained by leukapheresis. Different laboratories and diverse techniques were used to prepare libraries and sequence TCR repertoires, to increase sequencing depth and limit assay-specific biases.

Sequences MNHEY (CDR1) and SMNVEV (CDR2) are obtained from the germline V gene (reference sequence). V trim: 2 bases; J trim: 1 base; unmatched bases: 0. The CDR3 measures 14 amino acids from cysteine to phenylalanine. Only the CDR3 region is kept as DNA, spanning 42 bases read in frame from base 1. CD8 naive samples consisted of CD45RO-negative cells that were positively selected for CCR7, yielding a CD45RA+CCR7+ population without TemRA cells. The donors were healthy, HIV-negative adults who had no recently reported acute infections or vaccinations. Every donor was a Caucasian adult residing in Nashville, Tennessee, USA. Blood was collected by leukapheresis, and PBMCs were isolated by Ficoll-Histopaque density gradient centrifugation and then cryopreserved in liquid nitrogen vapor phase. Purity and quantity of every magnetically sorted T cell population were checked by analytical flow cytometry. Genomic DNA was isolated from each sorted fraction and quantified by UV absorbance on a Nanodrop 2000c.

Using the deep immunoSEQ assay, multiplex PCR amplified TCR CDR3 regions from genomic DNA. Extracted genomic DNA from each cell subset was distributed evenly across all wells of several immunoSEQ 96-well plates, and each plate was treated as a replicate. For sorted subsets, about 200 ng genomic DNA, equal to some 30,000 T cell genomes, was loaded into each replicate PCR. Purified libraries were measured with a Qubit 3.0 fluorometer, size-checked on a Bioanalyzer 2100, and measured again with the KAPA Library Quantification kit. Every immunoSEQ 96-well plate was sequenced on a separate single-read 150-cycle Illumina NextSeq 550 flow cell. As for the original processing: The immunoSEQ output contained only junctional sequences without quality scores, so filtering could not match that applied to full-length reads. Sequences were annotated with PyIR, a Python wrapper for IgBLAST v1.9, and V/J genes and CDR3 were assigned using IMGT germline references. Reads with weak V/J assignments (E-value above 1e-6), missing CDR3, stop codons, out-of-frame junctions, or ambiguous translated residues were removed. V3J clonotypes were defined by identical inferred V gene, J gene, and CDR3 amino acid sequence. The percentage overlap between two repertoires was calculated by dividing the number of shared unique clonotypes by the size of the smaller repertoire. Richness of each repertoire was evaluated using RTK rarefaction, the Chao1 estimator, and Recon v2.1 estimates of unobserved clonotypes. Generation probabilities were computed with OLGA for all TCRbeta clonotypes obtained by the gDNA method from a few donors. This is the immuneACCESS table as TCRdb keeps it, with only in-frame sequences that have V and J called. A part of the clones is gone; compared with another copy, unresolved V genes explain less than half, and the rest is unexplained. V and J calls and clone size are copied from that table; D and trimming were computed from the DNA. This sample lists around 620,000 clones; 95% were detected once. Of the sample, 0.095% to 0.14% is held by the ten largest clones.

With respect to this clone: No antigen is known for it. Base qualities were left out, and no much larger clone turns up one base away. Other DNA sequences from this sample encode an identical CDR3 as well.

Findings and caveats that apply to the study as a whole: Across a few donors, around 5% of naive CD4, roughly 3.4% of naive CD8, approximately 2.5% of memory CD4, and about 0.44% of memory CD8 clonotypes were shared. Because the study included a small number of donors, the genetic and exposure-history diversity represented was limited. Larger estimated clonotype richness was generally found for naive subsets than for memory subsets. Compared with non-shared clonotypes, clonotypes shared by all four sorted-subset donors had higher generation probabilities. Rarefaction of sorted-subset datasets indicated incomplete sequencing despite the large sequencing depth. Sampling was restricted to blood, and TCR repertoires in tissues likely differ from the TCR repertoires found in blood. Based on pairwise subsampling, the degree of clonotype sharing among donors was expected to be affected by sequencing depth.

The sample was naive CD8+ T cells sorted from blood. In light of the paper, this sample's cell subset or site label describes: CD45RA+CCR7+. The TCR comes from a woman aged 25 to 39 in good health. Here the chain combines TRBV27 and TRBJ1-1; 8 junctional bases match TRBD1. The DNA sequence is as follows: TGTGCCAGCAGTTTAGGGACAGGGAACACTGAAGCTTTCTTT. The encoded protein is CASSLGTGNTEAFF.